This T cell receptor (beta chain) derives from a study of cytomegalovirus exposure and HLA in healthy donors. Study results and caveats: In a later analysis, productive TCRs from donors in an Asian-associated ancestry cluster reportedly carried fewer N-insertions than the cohort mean. As a later analysis showed, several of the most significant clusters appeared to be linked to common viral pathogens.

Healthy people donating bone marrow made up the donors. It was with 60 Vbeta and 13 Jbeta primers that the PCR ran. Using immunoSEQ multiplex PCR, the repertoire was profiled, and TCRdb retains in-frame clones only, with some absent. The table lists fewer than 90,000 clones, about 79% of them singletons. Regarding this clone: Its target is not known.

The CDR3 runs to 13 residues. Trimming stripped 2 bases from V and 4 bases from J, with 8 bases between. Germline lookup yields CDR1 ENHRY and CDR2 SYGVKD. The sequenced material came from PBMCs. V gene TRBV10-3 combines with J gene TRBJ2-5; no definite D call. This TCR came from a female donor in good health and CMV-seronegative. The CDR3 here is CAISEEPGETQYF. The CDR3, as DNA: TGTGCCATCAGTGAGGAGCCTGGAGAGACCCAGTACTTC.